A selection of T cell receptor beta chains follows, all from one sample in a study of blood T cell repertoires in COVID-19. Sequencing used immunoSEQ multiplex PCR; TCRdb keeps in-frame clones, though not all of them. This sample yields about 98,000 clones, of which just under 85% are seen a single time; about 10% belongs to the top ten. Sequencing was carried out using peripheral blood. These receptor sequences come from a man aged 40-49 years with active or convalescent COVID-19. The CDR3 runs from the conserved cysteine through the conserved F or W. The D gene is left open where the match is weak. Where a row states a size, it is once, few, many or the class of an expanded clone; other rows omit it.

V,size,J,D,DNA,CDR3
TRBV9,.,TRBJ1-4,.,TGTGCCAGCAGCGCCCCGATCTCGGCGGGGACGGCGGATGAAAAACTGTTTTTT,CASSAPISAGTADEKLFF
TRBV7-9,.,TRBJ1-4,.,TGTGCCAGCACCCCTAGGGGTGGTGAAAAACTGTTTTTT,CASTPRGGEKLFF
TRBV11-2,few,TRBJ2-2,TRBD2,TGTGCCAGCAGCTTTACTAGCGGGGGGCCGGGGGAGCTGTTTTTT,CASSFTSGGPGELFF
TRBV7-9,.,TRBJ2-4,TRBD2,TGTGCCAGCAGCCCCGGACTAGCGGGTATGTCAAACATTCAGTACTTC,CASSPGLAGMSNIQYF
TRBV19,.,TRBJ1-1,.,TGTGCCAGTAGTATCCAGGGGCGGATGGAAGCTTTCTTT,CASSIQGRMEAFF
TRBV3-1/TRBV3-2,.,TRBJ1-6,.,TGTGCCAGCAGCCAAGATTGGTCCAGGCTGCATTCACCCCTCCACTTT,CASSQDWSRLHSPLHF
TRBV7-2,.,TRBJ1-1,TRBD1,TGTGCCAGCAGCTTTCGACAGGGGCCCCAGAACACTGAAGCTTTCTTT,CASSFRQGPQNTEAFF
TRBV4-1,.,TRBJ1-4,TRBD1,TGCGCCAGCAGTCAGGGGGTGGATGAAAAACTGTTTTTT,CASSQGVDEKLFF
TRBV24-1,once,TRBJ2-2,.,TGTGCCACCAGTGACTCTTTGTCCGGGGAGCTGTTTTTT,CATSDSLSGELFF
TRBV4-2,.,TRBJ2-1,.,TGTGCCAGCAGCCAAGATACTAGCAGGAACTCCTACAATGAGCAGTTCTTC,CASSQDTSRNSYNEQFF
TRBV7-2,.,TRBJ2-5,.,TGTGCCAGCAGCTTAGGGGTAGCGATGATAGACCAGTACTTC,CASSLGVAMIDQYF
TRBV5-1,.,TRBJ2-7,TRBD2,TGCGCCAGCAGCTTGCGGACTAGCGGGGGAGGGTTCGAGCAGTACTTC,CASSLRTSGGGFEQYF
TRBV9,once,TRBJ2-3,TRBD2,TGTGCCAGCAGCGCCCGGAATAGCGGGGGGGGGACTAGCACAGATACGCAGTATTTT,CASSARNSGGGTSTDTQYF
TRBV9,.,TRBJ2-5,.,TGTGCCAGCAGCGTAGGGACAGACCAAGAGACCCAGTACTTC,CASSVGTDQETQYF
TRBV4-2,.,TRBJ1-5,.,TGTGCCAGCAGCCAAAACAGGGATCAGCCCCAGCATTTT,CASSQNRDQPQHF
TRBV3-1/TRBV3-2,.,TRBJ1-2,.,TGTGCCAGCAGCCCTACAGGCTACTATGGCTACACCTTC,CASSPTGYYGYTF
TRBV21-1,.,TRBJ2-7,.,TGTGCCAGCAGCAAAGCGCGGGGAGGCAAGCGGGGACTGCGTGAGCAGTACTTC,CASSKARGGKRGLREQYF
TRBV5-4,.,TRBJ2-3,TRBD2,TGTGCCAGCAGCTTGGCCCTACGGCGGGGGAGCACAGATACGCAGTATTTT,CASSLALRRGSTDTQYF
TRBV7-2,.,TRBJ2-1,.,TGTGCCAGCAGCTTAGGATGGGGATCGGGGAATGAGCAGTTCTTC,CASSLGWGSGNEQFF
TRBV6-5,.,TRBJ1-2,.,TGTGCCAGCAGTTACTCGAGGTGGTCCTATGGCTACACCTTC,CASSYSRWSYGYTF
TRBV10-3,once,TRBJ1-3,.,TGTGCCATCAGCGACCGGAGGGAAGGAAACACCATATATTTT,CAISDRREGNTIYF
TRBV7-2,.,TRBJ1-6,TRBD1,TGTGCCAGCAGCTTAGTAAGAACGGACAGGGCTGGTTCACCCCTCCACTTT,CASSLVRTDRAGSPLHF
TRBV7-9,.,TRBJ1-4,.,TGTGCCAGCAGCTTACGAGCTGAGGCAACTAATGAAAAACTGTTTTTT,CASSLRAEATNEKLFF
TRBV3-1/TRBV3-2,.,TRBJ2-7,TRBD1,TGTGCCAGCAGCCAAGCCCCGACAGGGCGCTACGAGCAGTACTTC,CASSQAPTGRYEQYF
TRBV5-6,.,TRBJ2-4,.,TGTGCCAGCAGCTTAGCAGCGGGTGCCCCCAAAAACATTCAGTACTTC,CASSLAAGAPKNIQYF
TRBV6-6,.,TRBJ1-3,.,TGTGCCAGCAGTTACCGCCAGTCGCTCTCTGGAAACACCATATATTTT,CASSYRQSLSGNTIYF
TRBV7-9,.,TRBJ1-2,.,TGTGCCAGCAGCGAAAGATCAGGTGGCGGCTACACCTTC,CASSERSGGGYTF
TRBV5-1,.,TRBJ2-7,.,TGCGCCAGCAGCTTTGGAGAGGGCGAGCAGTACTTC,CASSFGEGEQYF
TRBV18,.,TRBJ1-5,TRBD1,TGTGCCAGCTCAAACGGACAGGGAAACAATCAGCCCCAGCATTTT,CASSNGQGNNQPQHF
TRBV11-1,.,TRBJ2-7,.,TGTGCCAGCGGCCCAGGGGGGTTCTCCTACGAGCAGTACTTC,CASGPGGFSYEQYF
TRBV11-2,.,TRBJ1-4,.,TGTGCCAGCAGCTTCGACAGTACAACTAATGAAAAACTGTTTTTT,CASSFDSTTNEKLFF
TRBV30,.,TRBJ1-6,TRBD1,TGTGCCTGGAGTGGGACAGGCTCGGACTCCTATAATTCACCCCTCCACTTT,CAWSGTGSDSYNSPLHF
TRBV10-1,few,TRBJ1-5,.,TGCGCCAGCAGTGAGTCGGCCAATCAGCCCCAGCATTTT,CASSESANQPQHF
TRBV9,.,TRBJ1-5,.,TGTGCCAGCAGCAAGGGGCCGAATAGCAATCAGCCCCAGCATTTT,CASSKGPNSNQPQHF
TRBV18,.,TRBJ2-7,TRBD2,TGTGCCAGCTCACCACAACTAGCGGGGGGGGAGCAGTACTTC,CASSPQLAGGEQYF
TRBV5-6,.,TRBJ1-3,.,TGTGCCAGCAGCTTGTGGCAGACGGCGGGCTCTGGAAACACCATATATTTT,CASSLWQTAGSGNTIYF
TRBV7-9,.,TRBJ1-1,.,TGTGCCAGCAGCTTAACTCAGGGTGACGCTTTCTTT,CASSLTQGDAFF
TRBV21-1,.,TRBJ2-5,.,TGTGCCAGCAGCCAGGGGGCCGAGACCCAGTACTTC,CASSQGAETQYF
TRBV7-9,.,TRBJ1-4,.,TGTGCCAGCAGCTTAGGGCAGGCTAATAATGAAAAACTGTTTTTT,CASSLGQANNEKLFF
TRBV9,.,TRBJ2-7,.,TGTGCCAGCAGCGTAGGAGGGTCCTACGAGCAGTACTTC,CASSVGGSYEQYF
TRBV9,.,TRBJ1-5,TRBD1,TGTGCCAGCAGCGAGCAAGGACAGGCTCGAGAGCCCCAGCATTTT,CASSEQGQAREPQHF
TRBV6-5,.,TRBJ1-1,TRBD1,TGTGCCAGCAGTTGGACAGGGATGAACACTGAAGCTTTCTTT,CASSWTGMNTEAFF
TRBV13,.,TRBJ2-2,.,TGTGCCAGCAGACAGACTAGTGTAGGCACCGGGGAGCTGTTTTTT,CASRQTSVGTGELFF
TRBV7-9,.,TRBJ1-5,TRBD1,TGTGCCAGCAGCGTAGGGGGCCTGGGGCAGCCCCAGCATTTT,CASSVGGLGQPQHF
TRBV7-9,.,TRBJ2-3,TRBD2,TGTGCCAGCAGCTTAAGTCTAGCGGGACCCACAGATACGCAGTATTTT,CASSLSLAGPTDTQYF
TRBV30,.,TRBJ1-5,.,TGTGCCTGGAGTGTACAAAGCAATCAGCCCCAGCATTTT,CAWSVQSNQPQHF
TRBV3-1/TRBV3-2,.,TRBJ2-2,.,TGTGCCAGCACGCGAGTCAACACCGGGGAGCTGTTTTTT,CASTRVNTGELFF
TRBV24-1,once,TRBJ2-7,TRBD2,TGTGCCACCAGTGATCCTTGGGGCCCTAGCGGGGGCCTTTACGAGCAGTACTTC,CATSDPWGPSGGLYEQYF
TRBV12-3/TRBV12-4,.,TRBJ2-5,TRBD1,TGTGCCAGCGGCTACAGGGGGCAAGAGACCCAGTACTTC,CASGYRGQETQYF
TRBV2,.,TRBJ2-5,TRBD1,TGTGCCAGCAGGGGACAGACACAGACCCAGTACTTC,CASRGQTQTQYF
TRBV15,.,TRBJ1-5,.,TGTGCCACCAGCAGAGTTGTACAGGGCGGTCAGCCCCAGCATTTT,CATSRVVQGGQPQHF
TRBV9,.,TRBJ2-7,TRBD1,TGTGCCAGCAGCGTAGTTCCGGACAGGGGCAACGAGCAGTACTTC,CASSVVPDRGNEQYF